The rows below give T cell receptor beta chains drawn from one sample of a study of T cell responses to AZD1222 COVID-19 vaccine. Assay: immunoSEQ multiplex PCR; the TCRdb copy retains only in-frame clones and omits some. The sample lists approximately 100,000 clones; approximately 90% were seen once. The source was peripheral blood, collected on day 0 of AZD1222 vaccination. The receptors were gathered from an adult in good health. CDR3s include the opening cysteine and the closing phenylalanine or tryptophan. The D gene is left open where the match is weak. A clone size is listed for some rows: how often the clone was seen (once, few, many), or a class if it is expanded.

d_call	clone_size	v_call	j_call	cdr3_nt	cdr3_aa
NA	few	TRBV10-3	TRBJ2-5	TGTGCCATCAGTGCAAGGACTGGGGGCCAAGAGACCCAGTACTTC	CAISARTGGQETQYF
TRBD1	once	TRBV9	TRBJ1-2	TGTGCCAGCAGCGGAGGGGACAGGGGCTATGGCTACACCTTC	CASSGGDRGYGYTF
NA	NA	TRBV21-1	TRBJ2-1	TGTGCCAGCAGCAAAGACGGACAGCGGCGGTTCTTC	CASSKDGQRRFF
NA	once	TRBV3-1/TRBV3-2	TRBJ1-1	TGTGCCAGCAGCCAAGAATACGAAGCTTTCTTT	CASSQEYEAFF
NA	NA	TRBV10-2	TRBJ2-5	TGCGCCAGCAGCGCACCGGGTTTCCAAGAGACCCAGTACTTC	CASSAPGFQETQYF
TRBD2	NA	TRBV7-3	TRBJ2-1	TGTGCCAGCAGCTTACTAGCGGGGGGGTACAATGAGCAGTTCTTC	CASSLLAGGYNEQFF
NA	NA	TRBV4-2	TRBJ2-5	TGTGCCAGCAGCCAAGCGGCGGGGGCACCAGAGACCCAGTACTTC	CASSQAAGAPETQYF
NA	NA	TRBV28	TRBJ2-2	TGTGCCAGCAGGCCCCTTTATCAGACCGGGGAGCTGTTTTTT	CASRPLYQTGELFF
NA	NA	TRBV5-1	TRBJ2-1	TGCGCCAGCCACTTAGCAGTCCGGGATGAGCAGTTCTTC	CASHLAVRDEQFF
NA	NA	TRBV4-2	TRBJ2-7	TGTGCCAGCAGCCAAGCCCTCGCGACTATAGCCTACGAGCAGTACTTC	CASSQALATIAYEQYF
NA	NA	TRBV7-8	TRBJ1-4	TGTGCCAGCAGCCCCCGACCTACTGAAAAACTGTTTTTT	CASSPRPTEKLFF
NA	NA	TRBV6-5	TRBJ1-1	TGTGCCAGCAGTACCTTATTTGAGGGGGGGACTGAAGCTTTCTTT	CASSTLFEGGTEAFF
NA	NA	TRBV12-3/TRBV12-4	TRBJ2-3	TGTGCCAGCAGCAAAGGGGAAGATACGCAGTATTTT	CASSKGEDTQYF
NA	NA	TRBV7-9	TRBJ1-1	TGTGCCAGCAGCACCCAGGGGATTGAAGCTTTCTTT	CASSTQGIEAFF
NA	once	TRBV18	TRBJ1-2	TGTGCCAGCTCACCCAACGACGTAGAATCAGGGTATGGCTACACCTTC	CASSPNDVESGYGYTF
TRBD2	NA	TRBV9	TRBJ2-2	TGTGCCAGCAGCGTATCCGGGACTAGCGGGAGTTTGGGCGGGGAGCTGTTTTTT	CASSVSGTSGSLGGELFF
NA	NA	TRBV7-2	TRBJ2-5	TGTGCCAGCAGCTTACAGCTTAGGGCCCAGTACTTC	CASSLQLRAQYF
NA	NA	TRBV4-1	TRBJ1-4	TGCGCCAGCAGTCTTACCCCAGGGGCAACTAATGAAAAACTGTTTTTT	CASSLTPGATNEKLFF
TRBD2	NA	TRBV18	TRBJ2-1	TGTGCCAGCTCACCCGGGGGGAGCGGGCTCGATGAGCAGTTCTTC	CASSPGGSGLDEQFF
NA	NA	TRBV7-2	TRBJ2-7	TGTGCCAGCAGCTTAGCGGGCCGTCAGGCGACCGCCTACGAGCAGTACTTC	CASSLAGRQATAYEQYF
TRBD2	NA	TRBV10-3	TRBJ2-5	TGTGCCATCAGTCTTGGACTAGCGGGAGGTTCGGAGACCCAGTACTTC	CAISLGLAGGSETQYF
NA	NA	TRBV5-4	TRBJ2-2	TGTGCCAGCAGCTTGGTCCTGAACACCGGGGAGCTGTTTTTT	CASSLVLNTGELFF
NA	few	TRBV14	TRBJ2-7	TGTGCCAGCAGCCATAGGACGGTCGGTGGGGAGCAGTACTTC	CASSHRTVGGEQYF
NA	NA	TRBV5-1	TRBJ1-4	TGCGCCAGCAGAAGGACAGCAACAACTAATGAAAAACTGTTTTTT	CASRRTATTNEKLFF
NA	NA	TRBV29-1	TRBJ2-7	TGCAGCGTTGATGTAGGGGCAGGGGTCTCCTACGAGCAGTACTTC	CSVDVGAGVSYEQYF
NA	NA	TRBV11-2	TRBJ2-7	TGTGCCAGCAGCTTAGAAGGGTACTACGAGCAGTACTTC	CASSLEGYYEQYF
TRBD1	NA	TRBV7-2	TRBJ2-5	TGTGCCAGCAGCTACAGGGGGCAAGAGACCCAGTACTTC	CASSYRGQETQYF
NA	NA	TRBV27	TRBJ2-3	TGTGCCAGCAGGGCCGGACGGAACAACCCCACAGATACGCAGTATTTT	CASRAGRNNPTDTQYF
NA	NA	TRBV14	TRBJ2-2	TGTGCCAGCAGCCAAGCGGGATACACCGGGGAGCTGTTTTTT	CASSQAGYTGELFF
NA	NA	TRBV9	TRBJ1-1	TGTGCCAGCAGCGTGGAGGTATACACTGAAGCTTTCTTT	CASSVEVYTEAFF
NA	once	TRBV11-2	TRBJ1-4	TGTGCCAGCAGCTTTTCGAGGACGGATGAAAAACTGTTTTTT	CASSFSRTDEKLFF
NA	NA	TRBV28	TRBJ1-5	TGTGCCAGCATGGAACCCACCCAACCCCAGCATTTT	CASMEPTQPQHF
TRBD2	once	TRBV28	TRBJ2-7	TGTGCCAGCAGGCCTAGCGGGAGTGTTGACGAGCAGTACTTC	CASRPSGSVDEQYF
TRBD1	once	TRBV7-2	TRBJ1-2	TGTGCCAGCAGCTTAGAGAGGGGGCAAGGCTACACCTTC	CASSLERGQGYTF
NA	NA	TRBV29-1	TRBJ2-3	TGCAGCGTTGAAGACCCGTTAGATACGCAGTATTTT	CSVEDPLDTQYF
NA	NA	TRBV28	TRBJ1-4	TGTGCCAGCAGTACCTTCGGGGTGGGTAATGAAAAACTGTTTTTT	CASSTFGVGNEKLFF
NA	many	TRBV6-5	TRBJ2-1	TGTGCCAGCAGTTACGGAGGATCCTACAATGAGCAGTTCTTC	CASSYGGSYNEQFF
TRBD1	NA	TRBV28	TRBJ1-2	TGTGCCAGCAGTTTACTAGGACAGGCCTATGGCTACACCTTC	CASSLLGQAYGYTF
NA	NA	TRBV9	TRBJ1-4	TGTGCCAGCAGCGTGGGACGGGGGGGTGAAAAACTGTTTTTT	CASSVGRGGEKLFF
NA	NA	TRBV7-3	TRBJ1-1	TGTGCCAGCAGCTTAAACGGGAACACTGAAGCTTTCTTT	CASSLNGNTEAFF
TRBD1	NA	TRBV19	TRBJ1-2	TGTGCCAGTAGCCCTACAGGGGGCGAGGACTATGGCTACACCTTC	CASSPTGGEDYGYTF
NA	NA	TRBV7-9	TRBJ1-5	TGTGCCAGCAGCTTAATTGAGGGACTTCTCTTGATTAGCAATCAGCCCCAGCATTTT	CASSLIEGLLLISNQPQHF
NA	NA	TRBV28	TRBJ1-3	TGTGCCAGCAGTTTTTGGCCAGGCCCTGGAAACACCATATATTTT	CASSFWPGPGNTIYF
NA	NA	TRBV28	TRBJ1-2	TGTGCCAGCAGTTTACCCGGGACCTATGGCTACACCTTC	CASSLPGTYGYTF
NA	once	TRBV7-8	TRBJ2-1	TGTGCCAGCAGCTTAGAGATGGGAGGTGGGGTCAATGAGCAGTTCTTC	CASSLEMGGGVNEQFF
TRBD1	NA	TRBV5-8	TRBJ2-5	TGTGCCAGCAGCTTGGTCCGGGACAGCGGACAAGAGACCCAGTACTTC	CASSLVRDSGQETQYF
NA	NA	TRBV27	TRBJ1-3	TGTGCCAGCAGTTTATCGCGGCAGGGAAACACCATATATTTT	CASSLSRQGNTIYF
NA	NA	TRBV5-1	TRBJ2-7	TGCGCCAGCAGCTTGGATCCCTTTAACTACGAGCAGTACTTC	CASSLDPFNYEQYF
TRBD2	NA	TRBV7-2	TRBJ2-3	TGTGCCAGCAGCCTTAGCGGGAGTCTTAGCTCGCAGTATTTT	CASSLSGSLSSQYF
TRBD1	NA	TRBV6-5	TRBJ1-2	TGTGCCAGCAGTTACGGGAGACAGGGGTCGGGCGGCTACACCTTC	CASSYGRQGSGGYTF
TRBD1	NA	TRBV19	TRBJ1-5	TGTGCCAGTAGTATGGACAGGGATCAGCCCCAGCATTTT	CASSMDRDQPQHF
NA	NA	TRBV10-1	TRBJ1-4	TGCGCCAGCAGTGAACAGGGATCACAGGGTGAAAAACTGTTTTTT	CASSEQGSQGEKLFF
NA	NA	TRBV5-4	TRBJ1-5	TGTGCCAGCAGCAACCGGGAGAAAAATCAGCCCCAGCATTTT	CASSNREKNQPQHF
NA	NA	TRBV3-1/TRBV3-2	TRBJ2-3	TGTGCCAGCAGCCTGCGGGGAGGCGATACGCAGTATTTT	CASSLRGGDTQYF
NA	NA	TRBV24-1	TRBJ2-1	TGTGCCACTGAGCGGTTCGATGAGCAGTTCTTC	CATERFDEQFF